This T cell receptor (beta chain) was identified in a study of blood T cell repertoires in COVID-19. Repertoires were generated with immunoSEQ multiplex PCR, while TCRdb's copy carries only in-frame clones and drops some. The profile shows roughly 120,000 clones, over 75% of them singletons. Looked up from germline, CDR1 is MNHEY and CDR2 is SMNVEV (reference sequence). V lost 3 bases, J lost 6 bases, and 5 bases stayed unmatched. The CDR3 has 15 residues. The sample comprised peripheral blood. J is TRBJ1-6 and V is TRBV27; TRBD1 matches 7 bases. The TCR was taken from a man aged 55 to 69 with acute or convalescent COVID-19. Written as DNA, the CDR3 is TGTGCCAGCAGTTTGGGACAGCATAGTAATTCACCCCTCCACTTT. Residues: CASSLGQHSNSPLHF.